This T cell receptor (beta chain) was captured in a study of molecular identifiers for immune sequencing clone quantification. General study results and limits: Spiked-in Jurkat TCR RNA corresponding to one cell was reported as detectable against about 1 million naive cells. Whereas naive cells kept under 1% of molecules in clones above 20 RNA copies, such clones held over 98% in effectors.

This clonotype was picked up a small number of times. Antigen unknown. Methods described previously were used for bulk TCR libraries, and listed TCR primers were applied. TCRdb ran MiXCR on the PCR reads and lists one entry per CDR3 protein. Among roughly 630,000 distinct CDR3 sequences listed, around 25% were seen once. The receptor comes from a human donor in good health. Some libraries in this study had Jurkat cell RNA spiked in. The sequenced material came from naive CD8+ T cells from blood, with Jurkat cell RNA spiked in. Subset meaning: FACS-sorted CD8+CD4-CCR7+CD45RA+ naive T cells.

CDR3 residues: CSAKGPDSYNEQFF. The CDR3 DNA reads as TGCAGTGCAAAGGGACCGGACTCCTACAATGAGCAGTTCTTC. The chain is built from TRBV20-1 and TRBJ2-1; D assignment may be TRBD1 or TRBD2 (5 bases each). This CDR3 has 14 residues. Germline CDR1 DFQATT, CDR2 SNEGSKA (reference sequence). V was clipped by 6 bases and J by 0 bases, with 12 bases between them.